These T cell receptor beta chains were read from a single sample in a study of T-cell reconstitution after alpha-beta-depleted transplantation in children. A single record per CDR3 protein comes from TCRdb applying MiXCR to the PCR reads. The sample holds a few hundred thousand distinct CDR3 sequences; 25% to 30% are singletons and the top ten take around a third. This material consisted of PBMCs, taken before TCRalphabeta/CD19-depleted stem cell transplant. Every receptor here comes from a boy younger than two with Wiskott-Aldrich syndrome, due to receive a stem cell transplant. Both conserved end residues are part of each CDR3. The order of the fields is clone size, V gene, J gene, D gene, CDR3 protein, CDR3 DNA. A D gene is named only where the DNA matches it firmly. Clone size, where shown, is once, few, many, or a class for clones that have expanded.

NA	TRBV30	TRBJ1-1	TRBD1	CAWNRGENTEAFF	TGTGCCTGGAACAGGGGGGAGAACACTGAAGCTTTCTTT
few	TRBV3-1	TRBJ2-3	NA	CASSPRTTDTQYF	TGTGCCAGCAGCCCGCGTACCACAGATACGCAGTATTTT
few	TRBV28	TRBJ2-7	NA	CASSLPGLGYEQYF	TGTGCCAGCAGTCTCCCGGGACTGGGATACGAGCAGTACTTC
many	TRBV6-1	TRBJ2-3	TRBD2	CASSEWIRAGSLEADTQYF	TGTGCCAGCAGTGAATGGATCCGAGCGGGATCTTTGGAGGCAGATACGCAGTATTTT
few	TRBV10-3	TRBJ2-7	NA	CAISESSISLPTYEQYF	TGTGCCATCAGTGAGTCGTCTATTTCACTACCGACCTACGAGCAGTACTTC
few	TRBV29-1	TRBJ1-1	NA	CSVSNKNTEAFF	TGCAGCGTCTCAAACAAGAACACTGAAGCTTTCTTT
once	TRBV5-1	TRBJ2-1	NA	CATKPEFSYNEQFF	TGCGCCACCAAACCCGAGTTTTCCTACAATGAGCAGTTCTTC
NA	TRBV6-1	TRBJ1-2	TRBD1	CASSPRTGYTSNYGYTF	TGTGCCAGCAGCCCCAGGACAGGTTATACATCTAACTATGGCTACACCTTC
many	TRBV5-1	TRBJ2-7	TRBD1	CASSVGQGGEQYF	TGCGCCAGCAGCGTGGGACAGGGTGGAGAGCAGTACTTC
NA	TRBV4-2	TRBJ1-6	NA	CASSQEPGDGSPLHF	TGTGCCAGCAGCCAAGAACCAGGGGACGGCTCACCCCTCCACTTT
NA	TRBV10-3	TRBJ2-7	TRBD2	CAISALAGTSAYEQYF	TGTGCCATCAGTGCCCTGGCCGGGACTAGCGCTTACGAGCAGTACTTC
NA	TRBV29-1	TRBJ2-5	TRBD2	CSVEEGLAGGETQYF	TGCAGCGTTGAAGAGGGACTAGCGGGAGGAGAGACCCAGTACTTC
NA	TRBV12-3/TRBV12-4	TRBJ2-1	NA	CASSLTQGNEQFF	TGTGCCAGCAGTTTAACGCAGGGCAATGAGCAGTTCTTC
few	TRBV5-1	TRBJ1-2	NA	CASRFTENYGYTF	TGCGCCAGCAGGTTTACAGAGAACTATGGCTACACCTTC
few	TRBV6-1	TRBJ1-4	NA	CASSVADATNEKLFF	TGTGCCAGCAGTGTGGCGGATGCAACTAATGAAAAACTGTTTTTT
NA	TRBV20-1	TRBJ2-7	NA	CSAREWYEQYF	TGCAGTGCACGGGAGTGGTACGAGCAGTACTTC
NA	TRBV2	TRBJ2-2	NA	CASSVGGEWITGELFF	TGTGCCAGCAGTGTAGGTGGAGAATGGATTACCGGGGAGCTGTTTTTT
few	TRBV5-1	TRBJ2-7	NA	CASSQGGGQRTYEQYF	TGCGCCAGCAGCCAGGGCGGGGGCCAGCGAACCTACGAGCAGTACTTC
NA	TRBV5-6	TRBJ2-1	NA	CASSLVNRYNEQFF	TGTGCCAGCAGCTTGGTAAACAGATACAATGAGCAGTTCTTC
NA	TRBV5-1	TRBJ2-3	TRBD2	CASSLRLRGTQYF	TGCGCCAGCAGCCTCCGTCTGCGGGGGACGCAGTATTTT
NA	TRBV11-2	TRBJ2-1	TRBD2	CASSPPSGGTSGNEQFF	TGTGCCAGCAGCCCACCCAGTGGGGGGACTAGCGGCAATGAGCAGTTCTTC
NA	TRBV3-1	TRBJ1-5	NA	CASSQDNRASQPQHF	TGTGCCAGCAGCCAAGATAACAGGGCTAGTCAGCCCCAGCATTTT
NA	TRBV25-1	TRBJ2-2	TRBD2	CAASTSRNTGELFF	TGTGCCGCGTCGACTAGCAGAAACACCGGGGAGCTGTTTTTT
few	TRBV29-1	TRBJ2-2	TRBD1	CSAGQGVNTGELFF	TGCAGCGCGGGACAGGGTGTGAACACCGGGGAGCTGTTTTTT
NA	TRBV11-2	TRBJ2-2	NA	CASSFRTRNTGELFF	TGTGCCAGCAGCTTTAGAACCCGGAACACCGGGGAGCTGTTTTTT
NA	TRBV7-9	TRBJ2-1	TRBD1	CASRDRGRDEQFF	TGTGCCAGCAGGGACAGGGGGCGGGATGAGCAGTTCTTC
few	TRBV10-3	TRBJ2-5	TRBD2	CAISGTSGIQTQYF	TGTGCCATCAGTGGAACTAGCGGGATACAGACCCAGTACTTC
NA	TRBV12-3/TRBV12-4	TRBJ2-7	NA	CASSFREYRYEQYF	TGTGCCAGCAGTTTCCGGGAGTACCGCTACGAGCAGTACTTC
few	TRBV4-2	TRBJ2-5	NA	CASSPRDKETQYF	TGTGCCAGCAGCCCTCGGGACAAAGAGACCCAGTACTTC
once	TRBV6-5	TRBJ2-2	TRBD1	CASRLLLGGPRELFF	TGTGCCAGCAGGCTACTCTTAGGGGGCCCCCGGGAGCTGTTTTTT
NA	TRBV5-1	TRBJ2-3	NA	CASSLGAGLREIRQDTQYF	TGCGCCAGCAGCTTGGGGGCAGGGCTGAGGGAGATTCGGCAAGATACGCAGTATTTT
NA	TRBV5-1	TRBJ2-1	TRBD2	CASSLGGTSGSSYNEQFF	TGCGCCAGCAGCTTGGGGGGGACTAGCGGGAGCTCCTACAATGAGCAGTTCTTC
few	TRBV14	TRBJ2-1	NA	CASSQLYYNEQFF	TGTGCCAGCAGCCAATTATACTACAATGAGCAGTTCTTC
few	TRBV5-1	TRBJ2-1	NA	CASSGQGTGEQFF	TGCGCCAGCAGCGGGCAAGGAACTGGAGAGCAGTTCTTC
NA	TRBV12-3/TRBV12-4	TRBJ1-1	NA	CASSPRRSVFYTEAFF	TGTGCCAGCAGTCCGCGCCGCAGCGTATTTTACACTGAAGCTTTCTTT
NA	TRBV5-1	TRBJ2-1	TRBD2	CASSSMTSGRAYNEQFF	TGCGCCAGCAGCTCGATGACTAGCGGGAGGGCCTACAATGAGCAGTTCTTC
NA	TRBV5-1	TRBJ2-2	TRBD1	CASSLSQGAAGELFF	TGCGCCAGCAGCTTGAGTCAGGGGGCTGCCGGGGAGCTGTTTTTT
NA	TRBV20-1	TRBJ2-4	NA	CSATEAGAKNIQYF	TGCAGTGCTACAGAAGCGGGAGCCAAAAACATTCAGTACTTC
NA	TRBV7-8	TRBJ1-1	NA	CASSLKVSHTEAFF	TGTGCCAGCAGCTTAAAGGTCAGCCACACTGAAGCTTTCTTT
NA	TRBV2	TRBJ2-3	NA	CATKGDTDTQYF	TGTGCCACAAAGGGGGACACAGATACGCAGTATTTT
few	TRBV21-1	TRBJ2-7	NA	CASAQDRGVYEQYF	TGTGCCAGCGCGCAGGACAGGGGAGTGTACGAGCAGTACTTC
few	TRBV5-1	TRBJ2-3	NA	CASSLDRDGNTQYF	TGCGCCAGCAGCTTGGACAGGGATGGAAATACGCAGTATTTT
few	TRBV27	TRBJ2-1	NA	CASSFSLWNEQFF	TGTGCCAGCAGTTTCTCCCTCTGGAATGAGCAGTTCTTC
NA	TRBV20-1	TRBJ2-1	NA	CRPGREGGNEQFF	TGCCGCCCAGGGCGGGAAGGGGGCAATGAGCAGTTCTTC
NA	TRBV12-3/TRBV12-4	TRBJ2-1	NA	CASRDLSYNEQFF	TGTGCCAGCCGTGATTTATCCTACAATGAGCAGTTCTTC
NA	TRBV2	TRBJ1-4	NA	CASSDGEKLFF	TGTGCCAGCAGCGATGGTGAAAAACTGTTTTTT
few	TRBV29-1	TRBJ1-1	NA	CSVAMNTEAFF	TGCAGCGTTGCTATGAACACTGAAGCTTTCTTT
NA	TRBV20-1	TRBJ1-5	TRBD1	CSAPPGQGWNQPQHF	TGCAGTGCTCCACCGGGACAGGGATGGAATCAGCCCCAGCATTTT
NA	TRBV20-1	TRBJ1-1	NA	CSARDLQGRMNTEAFF	TGCAGTGCTAGAGATCTCCAGGGGCGGATGAACACTGAAGCTTTCTTT
NA	TRBV28	TRBJ2-1	NA	CASHGLVSHTYNEQFF	TGTGCCAGCCACGGGCTAGTTTCACACACATACAATGAGCAGTTCTTC